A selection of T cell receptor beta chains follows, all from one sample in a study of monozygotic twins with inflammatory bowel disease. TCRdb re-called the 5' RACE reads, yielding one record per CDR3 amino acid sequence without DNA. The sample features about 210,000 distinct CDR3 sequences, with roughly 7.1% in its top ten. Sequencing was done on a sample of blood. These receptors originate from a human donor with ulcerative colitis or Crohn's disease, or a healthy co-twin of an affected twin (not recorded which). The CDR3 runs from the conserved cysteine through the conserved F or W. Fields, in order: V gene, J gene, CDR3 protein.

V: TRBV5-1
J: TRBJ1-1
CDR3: CASSRSGTGAKRDTEAFF

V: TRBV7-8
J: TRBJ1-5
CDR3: CASSLVFQSNQPQHF

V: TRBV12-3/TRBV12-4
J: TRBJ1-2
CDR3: CASSPTGGHGYTF

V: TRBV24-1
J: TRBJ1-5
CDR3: CATSDTGGPQHF

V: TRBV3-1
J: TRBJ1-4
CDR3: CASSQDKGFKKLFF

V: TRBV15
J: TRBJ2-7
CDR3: CATSRGLAGYEQYF

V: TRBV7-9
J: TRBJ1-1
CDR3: CASSLYPEAFF

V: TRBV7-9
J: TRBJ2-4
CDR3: CASSLGSVDIQYF

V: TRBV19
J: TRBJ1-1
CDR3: CASIVLGRTEAFF

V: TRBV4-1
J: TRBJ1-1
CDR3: CASSQQGKNTEAFF

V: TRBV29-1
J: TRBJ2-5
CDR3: CSVEGPVGETQYF

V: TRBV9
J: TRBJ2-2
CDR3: CASSVGSGSGGELFF

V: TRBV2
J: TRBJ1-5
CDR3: CASSDTGNQPQHF

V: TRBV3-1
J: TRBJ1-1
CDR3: CASSLLDRGETEAFF

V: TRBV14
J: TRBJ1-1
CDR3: CASSQVGSKAFF

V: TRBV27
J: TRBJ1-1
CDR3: CATTLDTSGRTEAFF

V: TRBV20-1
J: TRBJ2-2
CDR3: CSARISGGTGELFF

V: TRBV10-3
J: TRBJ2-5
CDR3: CAISGVAGGQETQYF

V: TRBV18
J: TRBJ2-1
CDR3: CASSGRQVNRRDEQFF

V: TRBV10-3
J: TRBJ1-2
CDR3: CAISETGLGPSFYGYTF

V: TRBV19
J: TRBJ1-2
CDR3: CASSVLETALYGYTF

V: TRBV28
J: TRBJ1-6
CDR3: CASSLGASNSPLHF

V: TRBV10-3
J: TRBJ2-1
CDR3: CAIRAPGTAYNEQFF

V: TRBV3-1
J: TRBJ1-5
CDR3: CASSPDRGNNQPQHF

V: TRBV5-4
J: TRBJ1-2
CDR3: CASSLESTGGTF

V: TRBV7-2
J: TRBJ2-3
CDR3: CASSWAYLDTQYF

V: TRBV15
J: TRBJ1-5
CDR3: CATSRDRSAGNDQPQHF

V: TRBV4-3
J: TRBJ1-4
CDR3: CASSQAWGTVSEKLFF

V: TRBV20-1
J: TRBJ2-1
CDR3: CSARPGLYNEQFF

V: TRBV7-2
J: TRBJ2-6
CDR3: CASSTVGTSGANVLTF

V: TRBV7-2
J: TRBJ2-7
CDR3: CASSSRDTLSYEQYF

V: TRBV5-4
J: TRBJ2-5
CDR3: CASSSYSQGETQYF

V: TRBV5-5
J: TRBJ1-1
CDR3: CASSGHGVGNTEAFF

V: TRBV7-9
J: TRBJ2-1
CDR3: CASSLSQGVHNEQFF

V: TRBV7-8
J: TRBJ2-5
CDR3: CASSPVRSIGGETQYF

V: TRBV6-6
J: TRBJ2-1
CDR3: CASNRAGFQSEQFF

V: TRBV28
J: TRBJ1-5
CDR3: CASISGGLGQPQHF

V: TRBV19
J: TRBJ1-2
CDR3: CASSRGTGGYTF

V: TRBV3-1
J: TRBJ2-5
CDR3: CARPGTQISETQYF